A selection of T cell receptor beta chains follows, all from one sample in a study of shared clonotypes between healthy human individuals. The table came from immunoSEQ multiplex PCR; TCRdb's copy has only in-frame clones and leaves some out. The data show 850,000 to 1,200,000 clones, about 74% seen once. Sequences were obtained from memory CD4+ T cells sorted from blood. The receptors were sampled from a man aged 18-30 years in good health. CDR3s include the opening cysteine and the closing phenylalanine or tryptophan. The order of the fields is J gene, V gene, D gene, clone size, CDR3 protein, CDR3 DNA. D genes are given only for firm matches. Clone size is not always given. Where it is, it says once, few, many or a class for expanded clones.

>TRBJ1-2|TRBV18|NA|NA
CASSPKEGSPYGYTF
TGTGCCAGCTCACCAAAGGAAGGGTCCCCATATGGCTACACCTTC
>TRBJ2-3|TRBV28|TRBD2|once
CATLHKPSGGSTDTQYF
TGTGCCACCCTACACAAACCCAGCGGGGGGTCCACAGATACGCAGTATTTT
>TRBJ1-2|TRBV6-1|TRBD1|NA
CASSVGQGGVVVYTF
TGTGCCAGCAGTGTGGGACAGGGGGGGGTGGTAGTCTACACCTTC
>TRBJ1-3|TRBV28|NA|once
CASTRGGSGNTIYF
TGTGCCAGCACCCGGGGGGGCTCTGGAAACACCATATATTTT
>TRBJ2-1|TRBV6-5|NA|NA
CASSYLSGSSYNEQFF
TGTGCCAGCAGTTACCTTTCGGGGAGCTCCTACAATGAGCAGTTCTTC
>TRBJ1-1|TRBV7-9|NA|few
CASSLLRTARNTEAFF
TGTGCCAGCAGCTTATTGAGGACAGCTCGGAACACTGAAGCTTTCTTT
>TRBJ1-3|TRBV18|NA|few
CASSPTAVSGNTIYF
TGTGCCAGCTCACCAACGGCGGTCTCTGGAAACACCATATATTTT
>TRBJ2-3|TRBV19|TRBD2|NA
CASSMGLAGGIDTQYF
TGTGCCAGTAGTATGGGTCTAGCGGGAGGGATAGATACGCAGTATTTT
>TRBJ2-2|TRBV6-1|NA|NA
CASSRLGPQAGELFF
TGTGCCAGCAGCCGCTTGGGACCACAGGCCGGGGAGCTGTTTTTT
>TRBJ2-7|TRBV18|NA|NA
CASSSGTGEQYF
TGTGCCAGCTCATCCGGAACGGGCGAGCAGTACTTC
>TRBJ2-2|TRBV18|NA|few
CASSPPGSATGELFF
TGTGCCAGCTCACCACCGGGGTCGGCGACCGGGGAGCTGTTTTTT
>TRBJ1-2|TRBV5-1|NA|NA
CASTSSPNYGYTF
TGCGCCAGCACTTCCTCCCCCAACTATGGCTACACCTTC
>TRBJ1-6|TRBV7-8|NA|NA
CASSYNYNSPLHF
TGTGCCAGCAGCTATAATTATAATTCACCCCTCCACTTT
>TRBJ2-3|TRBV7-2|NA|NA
CASSLKDLSWDTQYF
TGTGCCAGCAGCTTAAAGGACTTGTCCTGGGATACGCAGTATTTT
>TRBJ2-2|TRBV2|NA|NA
CASSDMTELITGELFF
TGTGCCAGCAGTGATATGACTGAGCTAATCACCGGGGAGCTGTTTTTT
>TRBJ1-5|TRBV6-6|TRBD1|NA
CASSYPSVGQDQPQHF
TGTGCCAGCAGTTACCCCTCAGTTGGACAGGATCAGCCCCAGCATTTT
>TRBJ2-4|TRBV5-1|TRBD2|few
CASSLAISTSGGAEAKNIQYF
TGCGCCAGCAGCTTGGCCATTTCGACTAGCGGGGGGGCGGAGGCCAAAAACATTCAGTACTTC
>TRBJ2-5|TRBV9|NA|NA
CASSVAWGSGETQYF
TGTGCCAGCAGCGTAGCTTGGGGGTCCGGAGAGACCCAGTACTTC
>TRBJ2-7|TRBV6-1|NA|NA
CATARPGSYEQYF
TGTGCCACCGCTAGACCCGGCTCCTACGAGCAGTACTTC
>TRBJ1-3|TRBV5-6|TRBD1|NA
CGSGGSTSGNTIYF
TGTGGGTCAGGGGGATCGACCTCTGGAAACACCATATATTTT
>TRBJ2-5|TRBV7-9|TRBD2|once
CASSSEGTRQETQYF
TGTGCCAGCAGCTCCGAGGGGACTAGGCAAGAGACCCAGTACTTC
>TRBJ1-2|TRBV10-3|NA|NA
CAISGTEYGYTF
TGTGCCATCAGCGGGACGGAATATGGCTACACCTTC
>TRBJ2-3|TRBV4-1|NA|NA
CASSKLWRAPSTDTQYF
TGCGCCAGCAGCAAATTGTGGCGGGCCCCTAGCACAGATACGCAGTATTTT
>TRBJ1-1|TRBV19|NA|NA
CASSISGRTAEAFF
TGTGCCAGTAGTATATCAGGGCGGACGGCTGAAGCTTTCTTT
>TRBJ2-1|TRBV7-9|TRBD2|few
CASSLVAGGLSYNEQFF
TGTGCCAGCAGCTTGGTAGCGGGGGGGCTCTCCTACAATGAGCAGTTCTTC
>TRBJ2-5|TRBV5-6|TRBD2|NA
CASSRSGLQETQYF
TGTGCCAGCAGCCGTAGCGGGCTACAAGAGACCCAGTACTTC
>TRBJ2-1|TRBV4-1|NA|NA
CASSLTGGQGLFF
TGCGCCAGCAGCCTTACCGGGGGGCAGGGCCTGTTCTTC
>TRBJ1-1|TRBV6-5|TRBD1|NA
CASSLDRAVTEAFF
TGTGCCAGCTCCCTGGACAGGGCCGTGACTGAAGCTTTCTTT
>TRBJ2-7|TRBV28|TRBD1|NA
CASSYFLSRDSSYEQYF
TGTGCCAGCAGTTATTTCCTTTCCCGGGACAGCTCCTACGAGCAGTACTTC
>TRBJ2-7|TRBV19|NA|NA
CATRVGGSYEQYF
TGTGCCACCCGCGTAGGGGGCTCCTACGAGCAGTACTTC